These 15 T cell receptor beta chains came from one sample sequenced in a study of OX40 agonist ivuxolimab in advanced cancers. Clones were sequenced by immunoSEQ multiplex PCR, and TCRdb holds only the in-frame ones, with some missing. The sample holds over 50,000 clones, roughly 90% seen once. The input for sequencing was CD4+ or CD8+ T cells sorted from blood, taken in a trial of the OX40 agonist ivuxolimab. All receptors come from an adult with an advanced solid tumor such as melanoma, head and neck, liver or kidney cancer.

This sequence joins TRBV2 and TRBJ1-5; 9 bases agree with TRBD1. Losses at the gene ends were 3 bases for V and 6 bases for J; bases not matched to a gene: 0. The CDR3 runs to 13 residues. Germline V gene sequence: CDR1 SNHLY, CDR2 FYNNEI. DNA of the CDR3: TGTGCCAGCAGTGAGACAGGGGGTCAGCCCCAGCATTTT. This codes for CASSETGGQPQHF.

The chain uses TRBV5-6 and TRBJ2-2; possible D gene TRBD2, 6 bases. V lost 5 bases, J lost 8 bases, and 16 bases lay in between. CDR3 length: 14 amino acids. Germline CDR1 reads SGHDT; CDR2 reads YYEEEE. The CDR3 DNA follows: TGTGCCAGCAGTCGCGGGACCCCTGGGGGGGAGCTGTTTTTT. Translating gives CASSRGTPGGELFF.

The J gene is TRBJ1-2, the V gene TRBV27, with D unresolved. With 0 bases removed from V and 8 bases from J, the gap between germline ends came to 7 bases. The CDR3 loop spans 12 amino acids. The germline V gene has CDR1 MNHEY and CDR2 SMNVEV (reference sequence). The DNA of the CDR3 is TGTGCCAGCAGTTTATCCGGGATCGGCTACACCTTC. Its translation: CASSLSGIGYTF.

This chain links TRBV5-1 with TRBJ2-3, with a possible D match to TRBD2 (7 bases). Per the germline V gene, CDR1 is SGHRS and CDR2 is YFSETQ. Trimming left V 4 bases short and J 5 bases short, with 23 bases between. The CDR3 consists of 17 residues. CDR3 DNA sequence: TGCGCCAGCAGCCTACGCTCTCGAGGGGGGGCTATAGATACGCAGTATTTT. It specifies CASSLRSRGGAIDTQYF.

The chain joins TRBV19 to TRBJ1-3, with D perhaps TRBD1 (6 bases). CDR3 size: 15 residues. Trimming removed 7 bases from V and 6 bases from J, with 19 bases in between. Germline CDR1 reads LNHDA; CDR2 reads SQIVND (reference sequence). The CDR3 protein is CASTARRDTVNTIYF. The DNA of the CDR3 is TGTGCCAGTACCGCCCGGAGGGACACTGTAAACACCATATATTTT. Full variable domain (remainder filled in from reference TRBV19 and TRBJ1-3): DGGITQSPKYLFRKEGQNVTLSCEQNLNHDAMYWYRQDPGQGLRLIYYSQIVNDFQKGDIAEGYSVSREKKESFPLTVTSAQKNPTAFYLCASTARRDTVNTIYFGEGSWLTVV.

The chain couples TRBV7-8 to TRBJ2-1; D possibly corresponds to TRBD1 (5 bases). The CDR3 sequence is 11 residues long. CDR1 SGHVS and CDR2 FQNEAQ come from the germline V gene. The CDR3 DNA sequence: TGTGGGTGGGGCAACGGCAATGAGCAGTTCTTC. Translated: CGWGNGNEQFF.

The V call is TRBV5-4, the J call TRBJ2-7, with a possible D match to TRBD1 (5 bases). Trimming took off 2 bases at V and 6 bases at J, with 15 bases between the two ends. Germline V gene sequence: CDR1 SGHNT, CDR2 YYREEE (reference sequence). The CDR3 has 14 amino acids. Written as DNA, the CDR3 is TGTGCCAGCAGCTTTCAGGGTGGAAGTGGCGAGCAGTACTTC. Encoded protein: CASSFQGGSGEQYF.

DNA for the CDR3: TGCGCCACCAGCTTGGGGAGGTCGGGAGATACGCAGTATTTT. Its protein product is CATSLGRSGDTQYF. V usage is TRBV10-1 and J usage is TRBJ2-3; a possible D gene is TRBD2 (6 bases). CDR1 and CDR2 (germline): WNHNN, SYGVQD (reference sequence). This CDR3 has 14 amino acids. Between the trimmed V and J ends, which lost 10 bases and 5 bases, there was a span of 19 bases.

The count of this clone is one. V is TRBV6-1 and J is TRBJ2-1, with D possibly matching TRBD1 (6 bases). The germline CDR1 and CDR2 sequences are MNHNS and SASEGT. This CDR3 is 14 amino acids long. V was pared by 4 bases and J by 10 bases, with 17 bases between. CDR3 residues: CASSGSLGQGEQFF. The DNA for the CDR3 is TGTGCCAGCAGTGGATCCCTAGGGCAGGGGGAGCAGTTCTTC.

This clone was counted a few times. The J gene is TRBJ2-2, the V gene TRBV5-1; D may be TRBD1 (6 bases). CDR3 length: 16 residues. Germline loops: CDR1 SGHRS, CDR2 YFSETQ. Trimming stripped 6 bases from V and 0 bases from J, with 15 bases between. Here the CDR3 reads CASTPGTPTNTGELFF. As DNA, the CDR3 is TGCGCCAGCACCCCCGGGACACCTACGAACACCGGGGAGCTGTTTTTT.

This chain uses TRBV30 with TRBJ2-7; the match to TRBD1 covers 9 bases. The V gene end was trimmed by 3 bases and the J gene end by 3 bases; junction bases not matched to a gene: 6. CDR3 length: 14 amino acids. Germline V gives CDR1 GTSNPN, CDR2 SVGIG (reference sequence). The CDR3 DNA is TGTGCCTGGAGGACCCCGGGACAGGGCTACGAGCAGTACTTC. It specifies CAWRTPGQGYEQYF.

This chain joins TRBV5-4 and TRBJ1-3; 9 bases are a match to TRBD1. The CDR3 is made up of 15 amino acids. CDR1 is SGHNT, CDR2 YYREEE, per germline (reference sequence). The V gene end was trimmed by 2 bases and the J gene end by 1 base; junction bases not matched to a gene: 1. The CDR3 DNA follows: TGTGCCAGCAGCTTACAGGGGGCTTCTGGAAACACCATATATTTT. This encodes CASSLQGASGNTIYF. Full variable domain (remainder filled in from reference TRBV5-4 and TRBJ1-3): ETGVTQSPTHLIKTRGQQVTLRCSSQSGHNTVSWYQQALGQGPQFIFQYYREEENGRGNFPPRFSGLQFPNYSSELNVNALELDDSALYLCASSLQGASGNTIYFGEGSWLTVV.

The chain has TRBV6-6 and TRBJ2-7; 11 bases are shared with TRBD2. The CDR3 contains 16 residues. Trimming at V came to 0 bases and at J to 3 bases, leaving 4 bases not matched to a gene. Germline V gene lookup returns CDR1 MNHNY and CDR2 SVGAGI (reference sequence). DNA of the CDR3: TGTGCCAGCAGTTACTCAGTAGCGGGAGGGATCTACGAGCAGTACTTC. This translates into CASSYSVAGGIYEQYF.

The chain combines TRBV28 with TRBJ1-2; possible D gene TRBD1, 5 bases. The CDR3 covers 14 residues. Germline loops: CDR1 MDHEN, CDR2 SYDVKM. V lost 3 bases, J lost 4 bases, and 12 bases lay in between. CDR3 nucleotides: TGTGCCAGCAGTTTTCGGGGGGTGCGCTATGGCTACACCTTC. Encoded protein: CASSFRGVRYGYTF.

A remark on this clone: Its ends do not fully match the called genes, so a read error is possible. The J gene is TRBJ2-6, the V gene TRBV6-6; D is perhaps TRBD1 (5 bases). CDR1 and CDR2 from the germline V gene are MNHNY and SVGAGI (reference sequence). The CDR3 is 15 residues long. For the CDR3, the DNA is TGTGCCAGCAGGGATGAGTCTTCTGGGGCCAATGTCCTGACTTTC. The encoded protein is CASRDESSGANVLTF.